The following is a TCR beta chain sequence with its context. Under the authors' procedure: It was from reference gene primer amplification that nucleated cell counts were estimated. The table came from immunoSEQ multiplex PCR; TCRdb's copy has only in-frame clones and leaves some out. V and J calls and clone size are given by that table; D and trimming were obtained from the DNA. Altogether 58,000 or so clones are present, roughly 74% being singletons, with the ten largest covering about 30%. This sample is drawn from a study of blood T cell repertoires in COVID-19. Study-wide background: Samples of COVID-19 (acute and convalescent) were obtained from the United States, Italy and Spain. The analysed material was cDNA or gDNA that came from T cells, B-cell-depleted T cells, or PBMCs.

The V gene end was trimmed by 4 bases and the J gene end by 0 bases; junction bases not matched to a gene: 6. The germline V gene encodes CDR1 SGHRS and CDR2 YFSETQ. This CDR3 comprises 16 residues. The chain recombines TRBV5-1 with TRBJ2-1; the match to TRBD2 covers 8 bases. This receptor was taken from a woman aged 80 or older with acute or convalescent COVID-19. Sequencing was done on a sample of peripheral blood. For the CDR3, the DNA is TGCGCCAGCAGCCCAACCGGGACTAGCTCCTACAATGAGCAGTTCTTC. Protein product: CASSPTGTSSYNEQFF.